This T cell receptor beta chain was captured by sequencing in a study of shared clonotypes between healthy human individuals. Study observations and caveats: Apart from blood, nothing was sampled; tissue repertoires likely differ.

Every donor, a Caucasian adult, lived in Nashville, Tennessee. This clone was observed many times. The antigen remains undetermined. On ten immunoSEQ deep assay plates, unsorted PBMC DNA was sequenced. Repertoires were generated with immunoSEQ multiplex PCR, while TCRdb's copy carries only in-frame clones and drops some. The table records about 600,000 clones, around three quarters of them present only once. The CDR3 covers 13 residues. Germline V CDR1 and CDR2: SNHLY, FYNNEI. The V gene lost 6 bases and the J gene lost 7 bases, with 15 bases spanning the gap. The source of this sequence is a woman in her 40s in good health. Some clones in this sample may be carry-over from other donors' samples. The sample comprised PBMCs. This rearrangement joins TRBV2 to TRBJ1-2; no firm D call. CDR3 region: CASSPRAGFGYTF. The DNA of the CDR3 is TGTGCCAGCAGCCCCCGGGCAGGATTTGGCTACACCTTC. The whole variable domain, remainder taken from reference TRBV2 and TRBJ1-2, is EPEVTQTPSHQVTQMGQEVILRCVPISNHLYFYWYRQILGQKVEFLVSFYNNEISEKSEIFDDQFSVERPDGSNFTLKIRSTKLEDSAMYFCASSPRAGFGYTFGSGTRLTVV.